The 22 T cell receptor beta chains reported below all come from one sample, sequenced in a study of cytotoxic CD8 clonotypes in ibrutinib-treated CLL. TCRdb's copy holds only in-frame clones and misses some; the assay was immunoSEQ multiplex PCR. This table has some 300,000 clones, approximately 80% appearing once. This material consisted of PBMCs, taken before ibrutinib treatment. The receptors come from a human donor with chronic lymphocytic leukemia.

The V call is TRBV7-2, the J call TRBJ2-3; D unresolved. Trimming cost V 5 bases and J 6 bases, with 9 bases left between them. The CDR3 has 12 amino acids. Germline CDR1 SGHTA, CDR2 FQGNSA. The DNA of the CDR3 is TGTGCCAGCAGCCCCGAAGGGGATACGCAGTATTTT. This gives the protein CASSPEGDTQYF.

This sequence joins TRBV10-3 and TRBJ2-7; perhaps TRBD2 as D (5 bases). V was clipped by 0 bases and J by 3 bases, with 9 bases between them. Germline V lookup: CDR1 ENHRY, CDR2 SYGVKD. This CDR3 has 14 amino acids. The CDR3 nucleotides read TGTGCCATCAGTGAGTCAAGAGAGGGCTACGAGCAGTACTTC. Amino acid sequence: CAISESREGYEQYF.

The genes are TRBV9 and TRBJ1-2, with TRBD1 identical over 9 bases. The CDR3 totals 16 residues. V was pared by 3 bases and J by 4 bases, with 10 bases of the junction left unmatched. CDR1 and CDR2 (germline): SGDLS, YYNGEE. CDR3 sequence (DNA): TGTGCCAGCAGCGACTCCCTCCGGACAGGGGCCTATGGCTACACCTTC. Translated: CASSDSLRTGAYGYTF.

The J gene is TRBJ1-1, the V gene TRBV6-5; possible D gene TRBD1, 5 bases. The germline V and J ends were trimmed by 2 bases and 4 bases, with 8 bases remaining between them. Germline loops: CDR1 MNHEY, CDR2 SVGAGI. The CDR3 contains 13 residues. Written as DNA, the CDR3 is TGTGCCAGCAGTTACCCGGGGACCACTGAAGCTTTCTTT. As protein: CASSYPGTTEAFF.

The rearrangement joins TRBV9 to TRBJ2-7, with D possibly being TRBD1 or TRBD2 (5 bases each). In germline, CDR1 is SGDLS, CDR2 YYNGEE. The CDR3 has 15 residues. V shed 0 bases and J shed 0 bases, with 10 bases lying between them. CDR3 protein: CASSVGGKSSYEQYF. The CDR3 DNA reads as TGTGCCAGCAGCGTAGGGGGGAAGAGCTCCTACGAGCAGTACTTC.

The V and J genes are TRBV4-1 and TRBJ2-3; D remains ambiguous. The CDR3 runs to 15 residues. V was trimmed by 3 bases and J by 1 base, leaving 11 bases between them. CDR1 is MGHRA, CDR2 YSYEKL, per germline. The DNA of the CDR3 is TGCGCCAGCAGCCACCGCGCCGAGGGCACAGATACGCAGTATTTT. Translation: CASSHRAEGTDTQYF.

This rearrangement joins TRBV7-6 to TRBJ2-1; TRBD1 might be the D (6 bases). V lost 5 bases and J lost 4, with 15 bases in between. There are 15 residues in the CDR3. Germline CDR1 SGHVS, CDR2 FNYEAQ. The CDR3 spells CASSQEQGSYNEQFF. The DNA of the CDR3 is TGTGCCAGCAGCCAGGAACAGGGATCGTACAATGAGCAGTTCTTC. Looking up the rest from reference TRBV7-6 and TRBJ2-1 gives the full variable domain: GAGVSQSPRYKVTKRGQDVALRCDPISGHVSLYWYRQALGQGPEFLTYFNYEAQQDKSGLPNDRFSAERPEGSISTLTIQRTEQRDSAMYRCASSQEQGSYNEQFFGPGTRLTVL.

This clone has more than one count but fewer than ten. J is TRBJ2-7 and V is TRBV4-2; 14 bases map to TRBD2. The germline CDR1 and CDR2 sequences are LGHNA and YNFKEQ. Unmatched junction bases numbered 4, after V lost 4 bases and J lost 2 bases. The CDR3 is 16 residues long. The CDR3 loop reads CASSRGLAGGPYEQYF. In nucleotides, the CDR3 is TGTGCCAGCAGCCGAGGACTAGCGGGAGGACCCTACGAGCAGTACTTC.

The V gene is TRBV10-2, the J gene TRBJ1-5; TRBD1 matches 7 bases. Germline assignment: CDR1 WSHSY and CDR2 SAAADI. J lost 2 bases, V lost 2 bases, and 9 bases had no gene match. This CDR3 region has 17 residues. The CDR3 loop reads CASSEGRGLGGNQPQHF. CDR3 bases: TGCGCCAGCAGTGAGGGGAGGGGGCTAGGGGGCAATCAGCCCCAGCATTTT.

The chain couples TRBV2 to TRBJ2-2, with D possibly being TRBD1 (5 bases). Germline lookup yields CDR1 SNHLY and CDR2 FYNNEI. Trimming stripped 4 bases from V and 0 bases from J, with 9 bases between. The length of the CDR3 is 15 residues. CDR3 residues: CASSAWTPNTGELFF. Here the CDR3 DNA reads TGTGCCAGCAGTGCATGGACACCGAACACCGGGGAGCTGTTTTTT.

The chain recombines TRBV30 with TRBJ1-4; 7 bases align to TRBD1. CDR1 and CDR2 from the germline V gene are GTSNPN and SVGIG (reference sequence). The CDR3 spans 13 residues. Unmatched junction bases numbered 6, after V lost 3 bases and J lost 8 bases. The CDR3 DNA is TGTGCCTGGAGGGACAGGTTTGGGGAAAAACTGTTTTTT. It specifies CAWRDRFGEKLFF.

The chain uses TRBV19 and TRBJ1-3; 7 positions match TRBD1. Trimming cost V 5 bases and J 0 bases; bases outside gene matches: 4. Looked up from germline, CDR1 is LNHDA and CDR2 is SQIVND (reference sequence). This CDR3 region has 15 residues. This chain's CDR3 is CASSGTALSGNTIYF. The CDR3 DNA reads TGTGCCAGTAGTGGGACAGCGCTCTCTGGAAACACCATATATTTT.

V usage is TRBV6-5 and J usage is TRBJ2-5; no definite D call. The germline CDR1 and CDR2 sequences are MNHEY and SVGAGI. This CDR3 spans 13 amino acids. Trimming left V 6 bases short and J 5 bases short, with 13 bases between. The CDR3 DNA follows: TGTGCCAGCAGCCGCAATTCTCGGGAGACCCAGTACTTC. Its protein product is CASSRNSRETQYF.

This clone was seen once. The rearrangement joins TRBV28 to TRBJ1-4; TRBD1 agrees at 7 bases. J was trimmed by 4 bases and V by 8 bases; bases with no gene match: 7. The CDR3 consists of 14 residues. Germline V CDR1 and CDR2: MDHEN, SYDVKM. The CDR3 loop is CASSSGTVNEKLFF. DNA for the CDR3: TGTGCCAGCTCCTCGGGGACAGTTAATGAAAAACTGTTTTTT.

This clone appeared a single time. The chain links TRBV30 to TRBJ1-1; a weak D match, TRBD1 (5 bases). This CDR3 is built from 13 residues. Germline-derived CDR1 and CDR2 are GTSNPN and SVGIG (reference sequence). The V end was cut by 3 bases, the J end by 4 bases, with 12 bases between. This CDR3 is CAWSRDDSTEAFF. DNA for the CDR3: TGTGCCTGGAGCAGGGATGATAGCACTGAAGCTTTCTTT.

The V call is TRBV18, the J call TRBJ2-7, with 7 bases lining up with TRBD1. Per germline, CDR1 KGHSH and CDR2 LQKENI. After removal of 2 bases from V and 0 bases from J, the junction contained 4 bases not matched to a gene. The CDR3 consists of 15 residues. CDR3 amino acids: CASSPRDRSSYEQYF. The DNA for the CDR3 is TGTGCCAGCTCACCAAGGGACAGAAGCTCCTACGAGCAGTACTTC.

This CDR3 reads CASSPRDSNQPQHF. In DNA, the CDR3 is TGTGCCAGCTCACCACGGGATAGCAATCAGCCCCAGCATTTT. This chain connects TRBV18 to TRBJ1-5; D not certain. The CDR3 extends over 14 amino acids. V lost 1 base and J lost 0, with 4 bases in between. Germline values: CDR1 KGHSH, CDR2 LQKENI.

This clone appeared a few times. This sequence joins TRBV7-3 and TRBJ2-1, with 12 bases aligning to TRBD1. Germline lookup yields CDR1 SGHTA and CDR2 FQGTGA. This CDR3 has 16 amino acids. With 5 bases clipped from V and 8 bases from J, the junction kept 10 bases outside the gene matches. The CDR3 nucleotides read TGTGCCAGCAGCCCCCAAGGGGACAGGGGGCACGATGAGCAGTTCTTC. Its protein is CASSPQGDRGHDEQFF.

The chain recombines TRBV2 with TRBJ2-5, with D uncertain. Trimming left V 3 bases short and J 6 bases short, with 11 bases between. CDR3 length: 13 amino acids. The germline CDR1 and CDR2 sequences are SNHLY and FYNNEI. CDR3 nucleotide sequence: TGTGCCAGCAGTGAGCCGCCCAAGCAGACCCAGTACTTC. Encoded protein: CASSEPPKQTQYF.

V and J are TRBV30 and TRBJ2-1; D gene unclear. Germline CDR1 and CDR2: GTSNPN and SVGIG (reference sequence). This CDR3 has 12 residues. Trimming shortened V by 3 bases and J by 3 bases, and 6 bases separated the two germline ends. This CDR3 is CAWSGNYNEQFF. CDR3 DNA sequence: TGTGCCTGGAGCGGTAACTACAATGAGCAGTTCTTC.

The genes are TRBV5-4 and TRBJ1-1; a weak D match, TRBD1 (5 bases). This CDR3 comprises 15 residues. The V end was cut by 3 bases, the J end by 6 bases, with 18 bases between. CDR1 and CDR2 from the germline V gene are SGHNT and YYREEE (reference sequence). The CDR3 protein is CASSSADRPIAEAFF. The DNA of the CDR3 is TGTGCCAGCAGCTCGGCAGACAGACCGATCGCTGAAGCTTTCTTT.

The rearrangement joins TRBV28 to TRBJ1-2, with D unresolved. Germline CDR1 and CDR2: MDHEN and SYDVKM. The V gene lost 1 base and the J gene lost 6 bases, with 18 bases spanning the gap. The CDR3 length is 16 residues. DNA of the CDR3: TGTGCCAGCAGTTTATTAGGACCCATGAGGATCGATGGCTACACCTTC. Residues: CASSLLGPMRIDGYTF.